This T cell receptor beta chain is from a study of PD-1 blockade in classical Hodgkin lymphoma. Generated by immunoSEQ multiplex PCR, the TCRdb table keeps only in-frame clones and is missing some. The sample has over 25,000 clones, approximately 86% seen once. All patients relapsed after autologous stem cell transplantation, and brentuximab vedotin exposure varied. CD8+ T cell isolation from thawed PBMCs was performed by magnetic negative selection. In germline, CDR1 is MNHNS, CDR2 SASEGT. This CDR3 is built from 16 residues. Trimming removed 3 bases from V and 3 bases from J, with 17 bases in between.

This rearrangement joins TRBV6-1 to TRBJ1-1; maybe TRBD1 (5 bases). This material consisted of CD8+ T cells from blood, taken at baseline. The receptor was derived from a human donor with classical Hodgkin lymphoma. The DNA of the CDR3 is TGTGCCAGCAGTGACCCCCTTCAGGGCCCGTACACTGAAGCTTTCTTT. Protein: CASSDPLQGPYTEAFF.